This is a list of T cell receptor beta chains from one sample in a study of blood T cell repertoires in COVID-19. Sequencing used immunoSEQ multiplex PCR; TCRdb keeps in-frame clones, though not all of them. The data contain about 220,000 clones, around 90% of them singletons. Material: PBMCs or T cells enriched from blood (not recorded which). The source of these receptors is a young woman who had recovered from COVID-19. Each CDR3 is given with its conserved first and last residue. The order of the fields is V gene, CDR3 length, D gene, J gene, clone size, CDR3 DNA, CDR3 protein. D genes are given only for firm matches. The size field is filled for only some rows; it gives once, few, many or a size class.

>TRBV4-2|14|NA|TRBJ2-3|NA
TGTGCCAGCAGCCAAGTTACAAGCGTAGATACGCAGTATTTT
CASSQVTSVDTQYF
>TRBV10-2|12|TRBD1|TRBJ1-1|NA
TGCGCCAGCAGAGATCCGGGACAGGGAACTTTCTTT
CASRDPGQGTFF
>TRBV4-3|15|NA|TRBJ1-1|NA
TGCGCCAGCAGCCAAGATCAGGGTTTTACCACTGAAGCTTTCTTT
CASSQDQGFTTEAFF
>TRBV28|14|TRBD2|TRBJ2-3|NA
TGTGCCAGCGCGACTAGCGGGGGGGCAGATACGCAGTATTTT
CASATSGGADTQYF
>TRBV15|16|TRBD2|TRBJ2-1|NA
TGTGCCACCAGCAGAGAAGCGGGGGCCGGGTTCAATGAGCAGTTCTTC
CATSREAGAGFNEQFF
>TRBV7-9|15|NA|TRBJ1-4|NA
TGTGCCAGCAGCTTAGTTGGGGGCTTTAATGAAAAACTGTTTTTT
CASSLVGGFNEKLFF
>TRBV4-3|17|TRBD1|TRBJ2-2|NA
TGCGCCAGCAGCCAAGCCATGACAGGGGACAACACCGGGGAGCTGTTTTTT
CASSQAMTGDNTGELFF
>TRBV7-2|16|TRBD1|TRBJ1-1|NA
TGTGCCAGCAGCTTAATCCAGGGGGCAGAGTACACTGAAGCTTTCTTT
CASSLIQGAEYTEAFF
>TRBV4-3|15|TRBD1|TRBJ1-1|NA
TGCGCCAGCAGCCAAGATTACAACAGGGGCACTGAAGCTTTCTTT
CASSQDYNRGTEAFF
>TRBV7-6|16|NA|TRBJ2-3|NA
TGTGCCAGCAGCCCGGTGGGAGGATCTAGCACAGATACGCAGTATTTT
CASSPVGGSSTDTQYF
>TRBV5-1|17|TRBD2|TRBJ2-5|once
TGCGCCAGCAGCCAGGGACTAGCGGGGGTAAAAGGAGAGACCCAGTACTTC
CASSQGLAGVKGETQYF
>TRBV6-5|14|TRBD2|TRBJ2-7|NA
TGTGCCAGCAGTCCTAGCGGGGGGTCCTACGAGCAGTACTTC
CASSPSGGSYEQYF
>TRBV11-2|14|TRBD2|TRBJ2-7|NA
TGTGCCAGCAGCCAGCGGGGGGGCCCTAGCGAGCAGTACTTC
CASSQRGGPSEQYF
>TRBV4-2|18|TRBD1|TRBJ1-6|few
TGTGCCAGCAGCCAAGGAATGGGCTTGGACAGGGTCGGTTCACCCCTCCACTTT
CASSQGMGLDRVGSPLHF
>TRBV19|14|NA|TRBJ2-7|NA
TGTGCCAGTACTCTTGGGGCAGGGTCCTACGAGCAGTACTTC
CASTLGAGSYEQYF
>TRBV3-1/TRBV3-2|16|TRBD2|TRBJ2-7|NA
TGTGCCAGCAGCCAAGTTCTAGCGGTGGCTATCTACGAGCAGTACTTC
CASSQVLAVAIYEQYF
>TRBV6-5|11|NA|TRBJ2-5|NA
TGTGCCAGCACCCGGGGAGAGACCCAGTACTTC
CASTRGETQYF
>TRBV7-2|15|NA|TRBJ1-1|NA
TGTGCCAGCAGCTTAGAGGGGCAGGGGAACACTGAAGCTTTCTTT
CASSLEGQGNTEAFF
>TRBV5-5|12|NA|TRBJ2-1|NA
TGTGCCAGCATCCCGACTAACAATGAGCAGTTCTTC
CASIPTNNEQFF
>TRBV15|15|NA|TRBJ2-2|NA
TGTGCCACCAGCCCGGGACACAAGAACACCGGGGAGCTGTTTTTT
CATSPGHKNTGELFF
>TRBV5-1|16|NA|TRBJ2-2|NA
TGCGCCAGCAGCTTGGCCAGGGGTGCGAACACCGGGGAGCTGTTTTTT
CASSLARGANTGELFF
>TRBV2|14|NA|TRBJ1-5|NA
TGTGCCAGCGGAAGGGAGCGGAGCAATCAGCCCCAGCATTTT
CASGRERSNQPQHF
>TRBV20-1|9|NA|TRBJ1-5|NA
TGCAGTGCTAGCTTTCCCCAGCATTTT
CSASFPQHF
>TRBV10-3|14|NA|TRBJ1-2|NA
TGTGCCATCAGGACGGAGGGAACGAACTATGGCTACACCTTC
CAIRTEGTNYGYTF
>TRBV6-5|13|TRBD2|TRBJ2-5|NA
TGTGCCAGCAGCCGGACTAGCAAAGAGACCCAGTACTTC
CASSRTSKETQYF
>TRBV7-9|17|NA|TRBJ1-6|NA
TGTGCCAGCAGCTTAGCTAGGGGGTATTCGCATAATTCACCCCTCCACTTT
CASSLARGYSHNSPLHF
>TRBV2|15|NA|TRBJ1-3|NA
TGTGCCAGCACCACGGGGATGTACTCTGGAAACACCATATATTTT
CASTTGMYSGNTIYF
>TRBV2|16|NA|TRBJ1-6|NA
TGTGCCAGCAGCCGAAACAGGGTTAGGAATAATTCACCCCTCCACTTT
CASSRNRVRNNSPLHF
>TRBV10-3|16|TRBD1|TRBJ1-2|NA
TGTGCCATCAGCCAAGGACAGGGGGCGCCTAACTATGGCTACACCTTC
CAISQGQGAPNYGYTF
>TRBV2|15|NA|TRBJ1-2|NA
TGTGCCAGCAGTGAAGGCACCGCAGCTAACTATGGCTACACCTTC
CASSEGTAANYGYTF
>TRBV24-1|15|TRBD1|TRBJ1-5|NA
TGTGCCACCAGTGATCGGCAGGGGGGTGGACAGCCCCAGCATTTT
CATSDRQGGGQPQHF
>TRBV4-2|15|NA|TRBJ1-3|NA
TGTGCCAGCAGCCAAGGGACAAGCTCTGGAAACACCATATATTTT
CASSQGTSSGNTIYF
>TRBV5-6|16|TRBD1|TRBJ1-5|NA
TGTGCCAGCAGCTCGGGACAGCCTTATAGCAATCAGCCCCAGCATTTT
CASSSGQPYSNQPQHF
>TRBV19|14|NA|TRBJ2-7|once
TGTGCCAGCCGACTATCCAGCGGGCGCTACGAGCAGTACTTC
CASRLSSGRYEQYF
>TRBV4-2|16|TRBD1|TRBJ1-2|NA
TGTGCCAGCAGCCAAGGGTACGCAGGGGGCTTCTATGGCTACACCTTC
CASSQGYAGGFYGYTF
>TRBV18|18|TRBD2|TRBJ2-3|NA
TGTGCCAGCTCAGTGACTAGCGGGGCACCGGGGAGCACAGATACGCAGTATTTT
CASSVTSGAPGSTDTQYF
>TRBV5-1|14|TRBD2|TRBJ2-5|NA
TGCGCCAGCAGCCGTTGGACTAGCGGGGAGACCCAGTACTTC
CASSRWTSGETQYF
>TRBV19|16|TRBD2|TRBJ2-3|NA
TGTGCCAGTAGGCTAGCGGGGGGCCATGCCACAGATACGCAGTATTTT
CASRLAGGHATDTQYF
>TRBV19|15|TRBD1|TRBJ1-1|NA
TGTGCCAGTACCCCGGGACAGGGGGCGAGAACTGAAGCTTTCTTT
CASTPGQGARTEAFF
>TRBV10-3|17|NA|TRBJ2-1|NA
TGTGCCATCAGTGGATCGGGGGGCCCGAGCTCCTACAATGAGCAGTTCTTC
CAISGSGGPSSYNEQFF
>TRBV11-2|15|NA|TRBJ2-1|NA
TGTGCCAGCAGCTTAGAACAGGGAGGGTACAATGAGCAGTTCTTC
CASSLEQGGYNEQFF
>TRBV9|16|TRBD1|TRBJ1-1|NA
TGTGCCAGCAGCGGAGACAGGGACATGGTGAACACTGAAGCTTTCTTT
CASSGDRDMVNTEAFF
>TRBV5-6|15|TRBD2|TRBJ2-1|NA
TGTGCCAGCAGCTTGGTTACTAGCGGGGGCCATGAGCAGTTCTTC
CASSLVTSGGHEQFF
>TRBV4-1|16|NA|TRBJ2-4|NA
TGCGCCAGCAGCCAATCTACAGGCGCCAAGGCGGACATTCAGTACTTC
CASSQSTGAKADIQYF
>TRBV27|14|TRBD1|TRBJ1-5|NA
TGTGCCAGCAGTTTATCACAGGGGGCCTTACCTCAGCATTTT
CASSLSQGALPQHF
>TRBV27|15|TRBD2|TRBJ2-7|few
TGTGCCAGCAGTTTGTCAGCGGGGGGTTCCTACGAGCAGTACTTC
CASSLSAGGSYEQYF
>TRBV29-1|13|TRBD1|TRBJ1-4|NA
TGCAGCGTTGAAAAGACAGGGAATGAAAAACTGTTTTTT
CSVEKTGNEKLFF
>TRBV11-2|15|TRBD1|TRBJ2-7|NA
TGTGCCAGCAGCTTAGGGGACAGCCTAACCTACGAGCAGTACTTC
CASSLGDSLTYEQYF